This record covers a single TCR beta chain. CDR3 length equals 15 residues. CDR1 is MNHNY, CDR2 SVGAGI, per germline (reference sequence). The record originates from a study of CXCR3-negative and CXCR3-positive naive CD8 T cells. The TRB cDNA libraries were prepared by 5' RACE with UMI labels. TCRdb re-called the 5' RACE reads and catalogs CDR3 proteins one per entry, DNA excluded. The ten most abundant clones cover around 4% of a sample with tens of thousands of distinct CDR3 sequences. Sequences were obtained from naive CXCR3- CD8+ T cells from blood. Indicated subset: CD45RO-CCR7+CD27+CD95- naive CD8+ T cells lacking CXCR3 (TNR3-). The rearrangement joins TRBV6-6 to TRBJ2-7; no DNA is available, so the TRBD2 call from TCRdb remains unchecked. The TCR sequence derives from a human donor in good health. Some clones in this sample may be carry-over from other donors' samples. CDR3 amino acids: CASGPDRALSYEQYF.